The clone carrying this T cell receptor (beta chain) was recorded a few times. Unique molecular identifiers featured in how the TCRbeta library was prepared. TCRdb reprocessed the PCR reads via MiXCR and lists one record per CDR3 protein. The sample lists around 400,000 distinct CDR3 sequences, around 21% occurring once. The source of the sample is a study of T-cell reconstitution after alpha-beta-depleted transplantation in children. The CDR3 has 12 residues. CDR1 is SQVTM, CDR2 ANQGSEA, per germline. Trimming shortened V by 3 bases and J by 6 bases, and 9 bases separated the two germline ends. The V call is TRBV29-1, the J call TRBJ2-1; D gene uncertain. Material: PBMCs from the stem cell graft donor, obtained from the stem cell graft. The source is a human donor who donated a stem cell graft to a child with acute myeloid leukemia. The CDR3 nucleotides read TGCAGCGTTGACGGCTTCGCCAATGAGCAGTTCTTC. It translates to CSVDGFANEQFF.